This TCR beta chain was sequenced during a study of blood T cell repertoires in COVID-19. CDR3 length: 15 residues. Germline values: CDR1 SQVTM, CDR2 ANQGSEA. Trimming cost V 6 bases and J 10 bases; bases outside gene matches: 16. Measured with immunoSEQ multiplex PCR; TCRdb has only the in-frame clones, and not every one. The profile shows over 200,000 clones, 80% to 90% of them singletons. The chain joins TRBV29-1 to TRBJ2-1; 9 nucleotides match TRBD2. This receptor was identified in a woman in her forties or fifties in a cohort exposed to, infected with or recovered from COVID-19 (not recorded which). The sample consisted of PBMCs or T cells enriched from blood (not recorded which). Here the CDR3 DNA reads TGCAGCGTCAAACCTAGCGGGGCTCGGGAGGAGGAGCAGTTCTTC. This sequence encodes CSVKPSGAREEEQFF.